The clone carrying this TCR beta chain was picked up many times. No antigen is known for it. Cyclophosphamide on days +3 and +4 followed busulfan-fludarabine conditioning and a marrow graft. The data stem from a study of T cells after posttransplantation cyclophosphamide. General study findings and limits: Recipient CMV seropositivity and CMV reactivation strongly tracked TRB clonality. Later post-transplant blood repertoires were often dominated by donor CD8+ memory clones.

Produced via immunoSEQ multiplex PCR; TCRdb's table is partial and in-frame only. The table lists around 12,000 clones, with no singletons. With V trimmed by 5 bases and J by 2 bases, 5 bases remained unmatched. Germline V gene sequence: CDR1 SGHNT, CDR2 YENEEA. The CDR3 runs to 14 residues. Material: PBMCs, obtained after allogeneic stem cell transplant with posttransplant cyclophosphamide. The chain carries TRBV11-3 and TRBJ1-2, with TRBD1 matching 7 bases. The sequence was obtained from a female patient between 35 and 55 years old who received an allogeneic stem cell transplant from a related donor, was CMV-positive, and had acute GVHD only. The T cells may partly be graft donor cells. CDR3 DNA: TGTGCCAGCAGCCGACAGGGAGTGAACTATGGCTACACCTTC. Protein sequence: CASSRQGVNYGYTF.